A selection of T cell receptor beta chains follows, all from one sample in a study of control samples from healthy donors and cancer patients. Produced via immunoSEQ multiplex PCR; TCRdb's table is partial and in-frame only. The sample carries about 120,000 clones, roughly 87% recorded once. Sequencing used blood. The receptor source for this set is a man aged 18 to 29 in good health. The CDR3 runs from the conserved cysteine through the conserved F or W. Each record gives: CDR3 protein, V gene.

CDR3: CASSAGTGINQPQHF
V: TRBV5-1

CDR3: CASSVVGGLDTQYF
V: TRBV9

CDR3: CASSLTGQGRQVSNEQFF
V: TRBV5-8

CDR3: CASSRLTEQYF
V: TRBV3-1/TRBV3-2

CDR3: CASSERTVAAFF
V: TRBV6-1

CDR3: CAISEPAEVSDEQYF
V: TRBV10-3

CDR3: CASSVFPRDTDTQYF
V: TRBV9

CDR3: CSVKTDRNTDTQYF
V: TRBV29-1

CDR3: CATSDFKLAGDLGGTDTQYF
V: TRBV24-1

CDR3: CASSRDFSTNEKLFF
V: TRBV27

CDR3: CASSIDLGSTNYGYTF
V: TRBV19

CDR3: CATSQDQSSYNEQFF
V: TRBV15